The rows below give T cell receptor beta chains drawn from one sample of a study of neurological immune-mediated disorders. TCRdb redid the calling of the 5' RACE reads with MiXCR, one entry per CDR3 protein. The sample has just over 30,000 distinct CDR3 sequences; approximately 6% are singletons. Sequenced input: CD4+ T cells from blood. These receptors were obtained from a woman in her forties or fifties in good health. CDR3s include the opening cysteine and the closing phenylalanine or tryptophan. Fields, in order: clone size, D gene, V gene, J gene, CDR3 DNA, CDR3 protein. The D gene is left open where the match is weak. Size is omitted from some rows. Given values are once, few, many or a class for expanded clones.

abundance: many; d_gene: TRBD2; v_gene: TRBV20-1; j_gene: TRBJ2-7; CDR3nt: TGCAGTTCCCCTAGCGGGAGGTCTGAAGAGCAGTACTTC; CDR3aa: CSSPSGRSEEQYF
abundance: many; d_gene: TRBD2; v_gene: TRBV20-1; j_gene: TRBJ2-7; CDR3nt: TGCAGTGCTAGACCCGGGGCGGTAGCGGGGGGGGACCCCTACGAGCAGTACTTC; CDR3aa: CSARPGAVAGGDPYEQYF
abundance: many; d_gene: -; v_gene: TRBV4-3; j_gene: TRBJ1-2; CDR3nt: TGCGCCAGCAGCCAAGACCACCCGGGCGTGGGGGCGAAAGGCTATGGCTACACCTTC; CDR3aa: CASSQDHPGVGAKGYGYTF
abundance: many; d_gene: -; v_gene: TRBV20-1; j_gene: TRBJ1-1; CDR3nt: TGCAGTGCCCCTGGACAGAGTAAGGAAGCTTTCTTT; CDR3aa: CSAPGQSKEAFF
abundance: many; d_gene: -; v_gene: TRBV5-6; j_gene: TRBJ2-7; CDR3nt: TGTGCCAGCAGCCTCCCATTGGGGGACACCGAGCAGTACTTC; CDR3aa: CASSLPLGDTEQYF
abundance: many; d_gene: -; v_gene: TRBV2; j_gene: TRBJ2-7; CDR3nt: TGTGCCAGCCGGGGGACGGATCTCTCCTACGAGCAGTACTTC; CDR3aa: CASRGTDLSYEQYF
abundance: many; d_gene: -; v_gene: TRBV7-3; j_gene: TRBJ1-1; CDR3nt: TGTGCCAGCAGCCTACAAGGGGAGACTGAAGCTTTCTTT; CDR3aa: CASSLQGETEAFF
abundance: many; d_gene: -; v_gene: TRBV27; j_gene: TRBJ1-1; CDR3nt: TGTGCCAGCAGAAGGACAGTCAACACGGGTATTACTGAAGCTTTCTTT; CDR3aa: CASRRTVNTGITEAFF
abundance: many; d_gene: TRBD2; v_gene: TRBV12-3/TRBV12-4; j_gene: TRBJ2-7; CDR3nt: TGTGCCAGCAGTTTAAGGGCTAGCGGGAGGGCCCTCGCCGAGCAGTACTTC; CDR3aa: CASSLRASGRALAEQYF
abundance: many; d_gene: -; v_gene: TRBV5-6; j_gene: TRBJ1-5; CDR3nt: TGTGCCAGCAGCAACTACGGCACAGGGAATGATCAGCCCCAGCATTTT; CDR3aa: CASSNYGTGNDQPQHF
abundance: many; d_gene: -; v_gene: TRBV7-3; j_gene: TRBJ2-7; CDR3nt: TGTGCCAGCAGCTTAACGCCAGGGAGGAACGAGCAGTACTTC; CDR3aa: CASSLTPGRNEQYF
abundance: many; d_gene: -; v_gene: TRBV7-9; j_gene: TRBJ2-3; CDR3nt: TGTGCCAGCAGCTTAGTAGGGGGTACGCAGTATTTT; CDR3aa: CASSLVGGTQYF
abundance: many; d_gene: -; v_gene: TRBV11-2; j_gene: TRBJ2-2; CDR3nt: TGTGCCAGCAGCTTAGAGTCAGGGCCCACCGGGGAGCTGTTTTTT; CDR3aa: CASSLESGPTGELFF
abundance: many; d_gene: -; v_gene: TRBV6-5; j_gene: TRBJ2-1; CDR3nt: TGTGCCAGCAGTGGGGGTAGAGGACTCTCCTACAATGAGCAGTTCTTC; CDR3aa: CASSGGRGLSYNEQFF
abundance: few; d_gene: TRBD2; v_gene: TRBV9; j_gene: TRBJ2-1; CDR3nt: TGTGCCAGCAGCGTTAGCGGGTCAACCAACAATGAGCAGTTCTTC; CDR3aa: CASSVSGSTNNEQFF
abundance: many; d_gene: -; v_gene: TRBV7-2; j_gene: TRBJ2-3; CDR3nt: TGTGCCAGCAGCACTTCCCAGGGCACAGATACGCAGTATTTT; CDR3aa: CASSTSQGTDTQYF
abundance: many; d_gene: -; v_gene: TRBV5-1; j_gene: TRBJ2-4; CDR3nt: TGCGCCAGCAGCTTGGAACAGGGTCCGATCAAAAACATTCAGTACTTC; CDR3aa: CASSLEQGPIKNIQYF
abundance: many; d_gene: -; v_gene: TRBV24-1; j_gene: TRBJ2-7; CDR3nt: TGTGCCACCGGTATGCATTACAGGAAGATCTCCGGATACGAGCAGTACTTC; CDR3aa: CATGMHYRKISGYEQYF
abundance: -; d_gene: TRBD2; v_gene: TRBV7-3; j_gene: TRBJ2-2; CDR3nt: TGTGCCAGCAGCTTAAGCGGGGGACTAGCGGGCGGGGAGCTGTTTTTT; CDR3aa: CASSLSGGLAGGELFF
abundance: many; d_gene: -; v_gene: TRBV5-1; j_gene: TRBJ2-7; CDR3nt: TGCGCCAGCAGCTTAGGGCAGGGCCAGGTTGGGGCCTACGAGCAGTACTTC; CDR3aa: CASSLGQGQVGAYEQYF
abundance: many; d_gene: -; v_gene: TRBV7-7; j_gene: TRBJ2-2; CDR3nt: TGTGCCAGCAGCCCTGGACCGGGTTTCAGCACCGGGGAGCTGTTTTTT; CDR3aa: CASSPGPGFSTGELFF
abundance: many; d_gene: -; v_gene: TRBV11-2; j_gene: TRBJ2-4; CDR3nt: TGTGCCAGCAGCTTAAGTCTGACCAAAAACATTCAGTACTTC; CDR3aa: CASSLSLTKNIQYF
abundance: many; d_gene: TRBD1; v_gene: TRBV7-2; j_gene: TRBJ2-7; CDR3nt: TGTGCCAGCAGCTTTGGCGACAGGGGGGCCAGGCAGTACTTC; CDR3aa: CASSFGDRGARQYF
abundance: many; d_gene: -; v_gene: TRBV6-4; j_gene: TRBJ2-2; CDR3nt: TGTGCCAGCAGTGAGTCGGGGGTGAACACCGGGGAGCTGTTTTTT; CDR3aa: CASSESGVNTGELFF
abundance: medium-sized; d_gene: TRBD2; v_gene: TRBV20-1; j_gene: TRBJ2-5; CDR3nt: TGCAGTGCTAGAGAACTAGCGGAGACCCAGTACTTC; CDR3aa: CSARELAETQYF
abundance: many; d_gene: -; v_gene: TRBV20-1; j_gene: TRBJ2-5; CDR3nt: TGCAGTGCCCCGGAGACCCAGTACTTC; CDR3aa: CSAPETQYF
abundance: many; d_gene: TRBD1; v_gene: TRBV20-1; j_gene: TRBJ1-6; CDR3nt: TGCAGTGCTAGAGAGGGGACAGTCTCCCCCCTCCACTTT; CDR3aa: CSAREGTVSPLHF
abundance: many; d_gene: TRBD1; v_gene: TRBV20-1; j_gene: TRBJ1-4; CDR3nt: TGCAGTGTTCACCCACAGGGGGCGCCCGAAAAACTGTTTTTT; CDR3aa: CSVHPQGAPEKLFF
abundance: many; d_gene: -; v_gene: TRBV10-3; j_gene: TRBJ1-1; CDR3nt: TGTGCCATCAGCTCTGCAGGGGAAACAGCTGAAGCTTTCTTT; CDR3aa: CAISSAGETAEAFF
abundance: many; d_gene: -; v_gene: TRBV20-1; j_gene: TRBJ2-3; CDR3nt: TGCAGTGCCAAGGCCGATACGCAGTATTTT; CDR3aa: CSAKADTQYF
abundance: many; d_gene: -; v_gene: TRBV4-3; j_gene: TRBJ2-3; CDR3nt: TGCGCCAGCAGCCAGTTCGCCGCCTCGCTTACGCAGTATTTT; CDR3aa: CASSQFAASLTQYF
abundance: many; d_gene: -; v_gene: TRBV29-1; j_gene: TRBJ2-3; CDR3nt: TGCAGCGTTGAGATCATGGCAGATACGCAGTATTTT; CDR3aa: CSVEIMADTQYF
abundance: many; d_gene: -; v_gene: TRBV20-1; j_gene: TRBJ1-1; CDR3nt: TGCAGTGCTGCAGGGGTTACGAACACTGAAGCTTTCTTT; CDR3aa: CSAAGVTNTEAFF
abundance: -; d_gene: -; v_gene: TRBV5-5; j_gene: TRBJ2-2; CDR3nt: TGTGCCAGCATCTGTCGGGGGCAAGTCACCGGGGAGCTGTTTTTT; CDR3aa: CASICRGQVTGELFF
abundance: many; d_gene: TRBD2; v_gene: TRBV4-2; j_gene: TRBJ2-1; CDR3nt: TGTGCCAGCAGCCAGAGACGCGGGGGGCACTCCTACAATGAGCAGTTCTTC; CDR3aa: CASSQRRGGHSYNEQFF
abundance: many; d_gene: -; v_gene: TRBV12-3/TRBV12-4; j_gene: TRBJ1-2; CDR3nt: TGTGCCAGCAGTTTTAGTAGCTCTAACTATGGCTACACCTTC; CDR3aa: CASSFSSSNYGYTF
abundance: many; d_gene: -; v_gene: TRBV5-1; j_gene: TRBJ2-3; CDR3nt: TGCGCCAGCAGCTTGTCAGATACGCAGTATTTT; CDR3aa: CASSLSDTQYF
abundance: many; d_gene: -; v_gene: TRBV5-1; j_gene: TRBJ1-4; CDR3nt: TGCGCCAGCAGTTTGACAGGATCAACTAATGAAAAACTGTTTTTT; CDR3aa: CASSLTGSTNEKLFF
abundance: many; d_gene: -; v_gene: TRBV2; j_gene: TRBJ1-6; CDR3nt: TGTGCCAGCAGTACCGACAGTATTGGGAATTCACCCCTCCACTTT; CDR3aa: CASSTDSIGNSPLHF
abundance: medium-sized; d_gene: -; v_gene: TRBV20-1; j_gene: TRBJ2-1; CDR3nt: TGCAGTGCAGAAGACACTTACAATGAGCAGTTCTTC; CDR3aa: CSAEDTYNEQFF
abundance: many; d_gene: -; v_gene: TRBV20-1; j_gene: TRBJ2-1; CDR3nt: TGCAGTGCTGGGACCCTCGGGACTTCGGTGGTCGATGAGCAGTTCTTC; CDR3aa: CSAGTLGTSVVDEQFF
abundance: many; d_gene: -; v_gene: TRBV27; j_gene: TRBJ1-1; CDR3nt: TGTGCCAGCAGCAACGGACGTCTATTTGAAGCTTTCTTT; CDR3aa: CASSNGRLFEAFF
abundance: many; d_gene: -; v_gene: TRBV10-3; j_gene: TRBJ1-3; CDR3nt: TGTGCCATCAGAGACGGGCCTGGAAACACCATATATTTT; CDR3aa: CAIRDGPGNTIYF
abundance: few; d_gene: -; v_gene: TRBV11-2; j_gene: TRBJ2-7; CDR3nt: TGTGCCAGCAGCTTGTGGGGGGACGAGCAGTACTTC; CDR3aa: CASSLWGDEQYF
abundance: many; d_gene: -; v_gene: TRBV28; j_gene: TRBJ2-7; CDR3nt: TGTGCCAGCAGTATACCGGGAGTCGCCTCTTACGAGCAGTACTTC; CDR3aa: CASSIPGVASYEQYF
abundance: many; d_gene: -; v_gene: TRBV25-1; j_gene: TRBJ1-2; CDR3nt: TGTGCCAGCAGTGAATGGGGGCGCGGCTACACCTTC; CDR3aa: CASSEWGRGYTF
abundance: many; d_gene: -; v_gene: TRBV7-2; j_gene: TRBJ2-5; CDR3nt: TGTGCCAGCAGTCGATCCCCGGGGTACCAAGAGACCCAGTACTTC; CDR3aa: CASSRSPGYQETQYF
abundance: many; d_gene: -; v_gene: TRBV6-5; j_gene: TRBJ2-1; CDR3nt: TGTGCCAGCAGTCCGTCGGCGCTGGCGGGGCCCCCAAATGAGCAGTTCTTC; CDR3aa: CASSPSALAGPPNEQFF
abundance: few; d_gene: -; v_gene: TRBV9; j_gene: TRBJ2-3; CDR3nt: TGTGCCAGCAGCACCCGGGGGACAGATACGCAGTATTTT; CDR3aa: CASSTRGTDTQYF